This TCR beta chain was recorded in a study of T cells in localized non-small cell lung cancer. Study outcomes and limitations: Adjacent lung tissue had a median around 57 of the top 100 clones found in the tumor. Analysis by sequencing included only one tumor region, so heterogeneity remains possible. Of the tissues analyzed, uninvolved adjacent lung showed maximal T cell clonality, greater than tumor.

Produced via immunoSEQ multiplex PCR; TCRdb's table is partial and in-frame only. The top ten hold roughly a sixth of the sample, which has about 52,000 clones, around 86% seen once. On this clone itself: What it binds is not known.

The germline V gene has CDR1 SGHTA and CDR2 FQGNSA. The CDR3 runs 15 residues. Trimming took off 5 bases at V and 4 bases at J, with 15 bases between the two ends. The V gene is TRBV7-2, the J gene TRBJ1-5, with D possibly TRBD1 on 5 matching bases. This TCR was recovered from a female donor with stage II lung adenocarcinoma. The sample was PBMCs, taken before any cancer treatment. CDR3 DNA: TGTGCCAGCAGCCCCGGGGGGAGGGGAAATCAGCCCCAGCATTTT. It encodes CASSPGGRGNQPQHF.